A selection of T cell receptor beta chains follows, all from one sample in a study of monozygotic twins with inflammatory bowel disease. No DNA is given; TCRdb re-called the 5' RACE reads and lists each CDR3 protein once. Its table lists about 210,000 distinct CDR3 sequences. Sequencing was done on a sample of blood. These receptors were obtained from a human donor with ulcerative colitis or Crohn's disease, or a healthy co-twin of an affected twin (not recorded which). Each CDR3 is given with its conserved first and last residue.

cdr3_aa	j_call	v_call	cdr3_length
CASSLVRERNEQYF	TRBJ2-7	TRBV7-8	14
CASSGGQGKSNQPQHF	TRBJ1-5	TRBV19	16
CASSLDRAGEKLFF	TRBJ1-4	TRBV27	14
CASRDFISKGQELFF	TRBJ2-2	TRBV11-2	15
CASSLYVAGEQYF	TRBJ2-7	TRBV7-9	13
CASRRTGGLETQYF	TRBJ2-5	TRBV5-1	14
CASSLAVDSYNEQFF	TRBJ2-1	TRBV5-1	15
CASSYNQANEQYF	TRBJ2-7	TRBV6-5	13
CASSLDRGDNQPQHF	TRBJ1-5	TRBV5-1	15
CATSDPQYYGYTF	TRBJ1-2	TRBV24-1	13
CASRGVKGTEAFF	TRBJ1-1	TRBV10-2	13
CASTGELAGGYADTQYF	TRBJ2-3	TRBV12-3/TRBV12-4	17
CASSLGQGEGYTF	TRBJ1-2	TRBV5-1	13
CASSLLLGFNYGYTF	TRBJ1-2	TRBV5-6	15
CASSLDRVGNTEAFF	TRBJ1-1	TRBV11-2	15
CASKRVHSGANVLTF	TRBJ2-6	TRBV12-3/TRBV12-4	15
CASSPPSGAGNSPLHF	TRBJ1-6	TRBV18	16
CASSDRTNTGELFF	TRBJ2-2	TRBV18	14
CSARRWDRGNHGYTF	TRBJ1-2	TRBV20-1	15
CASSSTPNYGYTF	TRBJ1-2	TRBV5-1	13
CASSGGSHNEQYF	TRBJ2-1	TRBV6-1	13
CSPGRLGNEQFF	TRBJ2-1	TRBV20-1	12
CASSHGVYTEAFF	TRBJ1-1	TRBV6-2/TRBV6-3	13
CASSFLSTEDEQYF	TRBJ2-7	TRBV5-1	14
CASSFIERPYEQYF	TRBJ2-7	TRBV5-6	14
CASSLPGQASSGANVLTF	TRBJ2-6	TRBV5-5	18
CASSSWDRSLDITEAFF	TRBJ1-1	TRBV5-5	17
CSAPRLANTEAFF	TRBJ1-1	TRBV20-1	13
CASSLSRTGPLGELFF	TRBJ2-2	TRBV5-1	16
CASSTGVVNTGELFF	TRBJ2-2	TRBV12-3/TRBV12-4	15
CASSPGRGPEELFF	TRBJ1-4	TRBV18	14
CSVSGGVNIQYF	TRBJ2-4	TRBV29-1	12
CASSLPGDNQPQHF	TRBJ1-5	TRBV7-9	14
CASSFYRGGEAFF	TRBJ1-1	TRBV11-2	13
CSAHVLGEQYF	TRBJ2-7	TRBV20-1	11
CASSFSTAYEQYF	TRBJ2-7	TRBV7-9	13